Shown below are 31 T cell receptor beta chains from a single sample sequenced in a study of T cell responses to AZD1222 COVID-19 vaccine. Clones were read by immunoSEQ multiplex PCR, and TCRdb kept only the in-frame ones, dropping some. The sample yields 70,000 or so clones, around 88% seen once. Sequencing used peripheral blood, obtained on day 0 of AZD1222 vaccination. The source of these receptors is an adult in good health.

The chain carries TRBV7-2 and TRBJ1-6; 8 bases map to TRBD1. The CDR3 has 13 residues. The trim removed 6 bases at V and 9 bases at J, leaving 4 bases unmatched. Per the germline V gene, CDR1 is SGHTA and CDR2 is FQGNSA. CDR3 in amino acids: CASRPDRGSPLHF. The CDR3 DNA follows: TGTGCCAGCAGGCCCGACAGGGGTTCACCCCTCCACTTT.

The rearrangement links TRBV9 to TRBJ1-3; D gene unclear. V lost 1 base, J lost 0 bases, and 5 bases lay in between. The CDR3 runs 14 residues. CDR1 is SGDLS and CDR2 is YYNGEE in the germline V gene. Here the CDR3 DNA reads TGTGCCAGCAGCGTAACGGACTCTGGAAACACCATATATTTT. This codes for CASSVTDSGNTIYF.

In DNA, the CDR3 is TGTGCCATCAGTGAAACTAGCGGGTCGAGAGCAGATACGCAGTATTTT. This sequence encodes CAISETSGSRADTQYF. The chain is built from TRBV10-3 and TRBJ2-3; TRBD2 matches at 9 bases. The CDR3 contains 16 residues. J lost 4 bases, V lost 3 bases, and 8 bases had no gene match. Germline values: CDR1 ENHRY, CDR2 SYGVKD.

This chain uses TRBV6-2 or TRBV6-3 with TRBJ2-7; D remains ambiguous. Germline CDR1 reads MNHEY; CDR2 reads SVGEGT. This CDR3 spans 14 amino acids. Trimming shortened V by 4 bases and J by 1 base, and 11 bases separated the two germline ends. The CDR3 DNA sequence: TGTGCCAGCAGTTCCGTTAGGCTTTCCTACGAGCAGTACTTC. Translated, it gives CASSSVRLSYEQYF.

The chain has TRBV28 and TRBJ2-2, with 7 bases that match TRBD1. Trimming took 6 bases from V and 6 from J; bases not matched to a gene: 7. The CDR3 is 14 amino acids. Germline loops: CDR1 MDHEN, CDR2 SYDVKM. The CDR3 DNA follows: TGTGCCAGCAGCCGACAGGGTAGAGCCGGGGAGCTGTTTTTT. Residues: CASSRQGRAGELFF.

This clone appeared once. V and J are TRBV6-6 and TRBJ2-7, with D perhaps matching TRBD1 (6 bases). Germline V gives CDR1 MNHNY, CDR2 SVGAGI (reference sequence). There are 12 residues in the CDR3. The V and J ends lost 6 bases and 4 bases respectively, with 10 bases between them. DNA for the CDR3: TGTGCCAGCAGGGATGACAGGTACGAGCAGTACTTC. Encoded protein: CASRDDRYEQYF.

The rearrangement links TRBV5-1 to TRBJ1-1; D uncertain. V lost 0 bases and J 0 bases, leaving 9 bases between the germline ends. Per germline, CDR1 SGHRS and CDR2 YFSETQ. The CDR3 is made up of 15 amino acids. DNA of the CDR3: TGCGCCAGCAGCTTGGCCCGGCAGCTGAACACTGAAGCTTTCTTT. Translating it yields CASSLARQLNTEAFF.

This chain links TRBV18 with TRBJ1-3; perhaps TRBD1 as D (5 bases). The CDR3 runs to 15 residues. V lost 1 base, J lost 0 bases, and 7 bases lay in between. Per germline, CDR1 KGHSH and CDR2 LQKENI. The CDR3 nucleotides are TGTGCCAGCTCACCACGCGACAGCTCTGGAAACACCATATATTTT. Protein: CASSPRDSSGNTIYF.

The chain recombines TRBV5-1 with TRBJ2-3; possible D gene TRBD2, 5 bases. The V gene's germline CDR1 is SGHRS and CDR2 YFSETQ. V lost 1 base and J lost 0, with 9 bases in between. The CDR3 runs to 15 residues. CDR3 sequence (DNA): TGCGCCAGCAGCTTGTCCGGGAAGAGCACAGATACGCAGTATTTT. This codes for CASSLSGKSTDTQYF.

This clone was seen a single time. As DNA, the CDR3 is TGTGCCAGCAGTTTTAACAGGGGTCCCGGGGAGCTGTTTTTT. Translation gives CASSFNRGPGELFF. The V and J genes are TRBV27 and TRBJ2-2, with 7 bases matching TRBD1. The germline V gene encodes CDR1 MNHEY and CDR2 SMNVEV (reference sequence). This CDR3 has 14 residues. J gave up 6 bases and V 3 bases, and 4 bases lay outside the gene matches.

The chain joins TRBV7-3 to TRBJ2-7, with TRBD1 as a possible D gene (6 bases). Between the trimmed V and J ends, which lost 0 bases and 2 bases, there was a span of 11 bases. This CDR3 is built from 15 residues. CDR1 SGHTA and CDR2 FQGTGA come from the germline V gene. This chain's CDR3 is CASSLTVQGPYEQYF. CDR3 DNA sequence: TGTGCCAGCAGCTTAACGGTACAGGGTCCCTACGAGCAGTACTTC.

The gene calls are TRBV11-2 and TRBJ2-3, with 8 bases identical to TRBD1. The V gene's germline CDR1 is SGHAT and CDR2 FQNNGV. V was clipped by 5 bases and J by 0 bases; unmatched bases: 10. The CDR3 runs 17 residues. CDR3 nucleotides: TGTGCCAGCAGCCCAGAGGGGGCAGGGGGCAGCACAGATACGCAGTATTTT. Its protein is CASSPEGAGGSTDTQYF.

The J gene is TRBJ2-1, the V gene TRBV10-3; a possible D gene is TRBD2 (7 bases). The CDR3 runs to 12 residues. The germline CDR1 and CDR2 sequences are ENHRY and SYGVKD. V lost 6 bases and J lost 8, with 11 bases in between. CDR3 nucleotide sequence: TGTGCCATCAGACAGGGAGGGGATGAGCAGTTCTTC. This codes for CAIRQGGDEQFF.

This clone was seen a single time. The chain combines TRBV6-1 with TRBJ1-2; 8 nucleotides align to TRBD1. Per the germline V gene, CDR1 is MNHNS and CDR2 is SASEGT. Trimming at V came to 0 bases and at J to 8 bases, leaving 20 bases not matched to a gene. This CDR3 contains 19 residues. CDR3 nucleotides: TGTGCCAGCAGTGAAGCGCGAGGGGGGCAGGGGGCACTTTCCGGAGGCTACACCTTC. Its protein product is CASSEARGGQGALSGGYTF.

Here the CDR3 DNA reads TGTGCCAGCAGCCAACCGACAGACTCTGGAAACACCATATATTTT. Protein product: CASSQPTDSGNTIYF. The J gene is TRBJ1-3, the V gene TRBV4-2; TRBD1 might be the D (5 bases). The CDR3 has 15 amino acids. V was cut by 2 bases and J by 0 bases, with 8 bases left in between. Germline V gene data show CDR1 as LGHNA and CDR2 as YNFKEQ.

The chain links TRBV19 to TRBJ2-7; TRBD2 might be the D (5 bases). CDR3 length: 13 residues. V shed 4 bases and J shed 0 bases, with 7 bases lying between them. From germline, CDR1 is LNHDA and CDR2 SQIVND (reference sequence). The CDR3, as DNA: TGTGCCAGTAGTAGCAGCGGCTCCTACGAGCAGTACTTC. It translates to CASSSSGSYEQYF.

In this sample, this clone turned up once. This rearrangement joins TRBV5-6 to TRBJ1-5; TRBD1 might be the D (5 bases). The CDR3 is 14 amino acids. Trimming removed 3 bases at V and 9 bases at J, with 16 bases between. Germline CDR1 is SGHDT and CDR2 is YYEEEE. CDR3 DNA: TGTGCCAGCAGCTCAAGATACGGGGCATTGCCCCAGCATTTT. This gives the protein CASSSRYGALPQHF.

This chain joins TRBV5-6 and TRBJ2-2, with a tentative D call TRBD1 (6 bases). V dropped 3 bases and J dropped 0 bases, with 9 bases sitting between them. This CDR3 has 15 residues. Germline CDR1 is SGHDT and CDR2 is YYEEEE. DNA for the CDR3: TGTGCCAGCAGCTCCCAGGGGCCGAACACCGGGGAGCTGTTTTTT. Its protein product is CASSSQGPNTGELFF.

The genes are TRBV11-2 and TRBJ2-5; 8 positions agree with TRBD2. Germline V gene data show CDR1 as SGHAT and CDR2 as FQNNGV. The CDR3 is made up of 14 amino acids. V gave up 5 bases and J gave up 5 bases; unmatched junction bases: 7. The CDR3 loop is CASSRREGRETQYF. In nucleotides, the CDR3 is TGTGCCAGCAGCCGTCGGGAGGGCAGGGAGACCCAGTACTTC.

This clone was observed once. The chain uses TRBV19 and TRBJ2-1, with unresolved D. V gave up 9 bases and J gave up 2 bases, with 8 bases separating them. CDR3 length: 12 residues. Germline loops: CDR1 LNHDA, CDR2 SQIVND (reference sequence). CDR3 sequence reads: CASSSAYNEQFF. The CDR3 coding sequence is TGTGCCAGCTCCTCCGCCTACAATGAGCAGTTCTTC.

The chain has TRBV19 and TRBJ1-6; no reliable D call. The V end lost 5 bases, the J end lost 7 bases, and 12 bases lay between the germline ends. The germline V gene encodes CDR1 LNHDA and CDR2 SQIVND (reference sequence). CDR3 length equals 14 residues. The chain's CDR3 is CASSRTDRNSPLHF. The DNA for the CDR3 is TGTGCCAGTAGTCGGACGGATCGGAATTCACCCCTCCACTTT.

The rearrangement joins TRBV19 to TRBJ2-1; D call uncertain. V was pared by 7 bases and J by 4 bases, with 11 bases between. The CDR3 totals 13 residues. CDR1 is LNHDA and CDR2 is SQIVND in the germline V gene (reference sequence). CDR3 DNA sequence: TGTGCCAGTACGTCTACGAATTACAATGAGCAGTTCTTC. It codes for CASTSTNYNEQFF.

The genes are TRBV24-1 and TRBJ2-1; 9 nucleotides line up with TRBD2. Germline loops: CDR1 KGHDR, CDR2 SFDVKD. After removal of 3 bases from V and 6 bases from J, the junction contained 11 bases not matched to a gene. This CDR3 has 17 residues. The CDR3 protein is CATSDAGLALGTNEQFF. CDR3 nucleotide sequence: TGTGCCACCAGTGATGCGGGACTAGCCTTGGGGACCAATGAGCAGTTCTTC.

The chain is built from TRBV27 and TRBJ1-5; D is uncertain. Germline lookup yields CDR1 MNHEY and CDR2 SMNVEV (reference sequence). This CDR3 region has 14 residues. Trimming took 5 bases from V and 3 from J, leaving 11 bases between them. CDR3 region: CASSPGGNNQPQHF. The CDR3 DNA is TGTGCCAGCAGTCCCGGAGGGAACAATCAGCCCCAGCATTTT.

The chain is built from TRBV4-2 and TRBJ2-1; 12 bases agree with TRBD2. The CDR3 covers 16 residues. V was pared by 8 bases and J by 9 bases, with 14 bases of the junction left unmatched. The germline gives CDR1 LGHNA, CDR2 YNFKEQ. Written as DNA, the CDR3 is TGTGCCAGCGCTACGTCACTAGCGGGAGGCTTCTCTGAGCAGTTCTTC. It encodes CASATSLAGGFSEQFF.

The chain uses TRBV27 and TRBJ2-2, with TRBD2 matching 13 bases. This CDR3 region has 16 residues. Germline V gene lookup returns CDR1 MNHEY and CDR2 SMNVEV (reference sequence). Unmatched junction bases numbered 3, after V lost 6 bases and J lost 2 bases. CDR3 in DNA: TGTGCCAGCAGCCGGACTAGCGGGAGTAACACCGGGGAGCTGTTTTTT. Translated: CASSRTSGSNTGELFF.

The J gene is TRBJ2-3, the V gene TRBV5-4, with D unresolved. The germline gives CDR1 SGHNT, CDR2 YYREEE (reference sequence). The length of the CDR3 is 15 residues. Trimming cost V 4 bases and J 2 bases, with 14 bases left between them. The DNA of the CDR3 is TGTGCCAGCAGCCCCCGTCGTACCAACACAGATACGCAGTATTTT. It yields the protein CASSPRRTNTDTQYF.

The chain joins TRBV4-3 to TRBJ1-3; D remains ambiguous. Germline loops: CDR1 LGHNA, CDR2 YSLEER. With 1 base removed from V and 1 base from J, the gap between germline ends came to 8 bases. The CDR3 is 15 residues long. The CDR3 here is CASSQGGGSGNTIYF. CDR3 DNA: TGCGCCAGCAGCCAAGGAGGAGGGTCTGGAAACACCATATATTTT.

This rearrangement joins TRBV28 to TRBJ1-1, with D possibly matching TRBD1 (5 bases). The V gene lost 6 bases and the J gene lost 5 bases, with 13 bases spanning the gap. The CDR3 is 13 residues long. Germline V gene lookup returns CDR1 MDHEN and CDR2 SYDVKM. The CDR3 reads CASREQGGTEAFF. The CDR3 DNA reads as TGTGCCAGCAGGGAGCAGGGAGGGACTGAAGCTTTCTTT.

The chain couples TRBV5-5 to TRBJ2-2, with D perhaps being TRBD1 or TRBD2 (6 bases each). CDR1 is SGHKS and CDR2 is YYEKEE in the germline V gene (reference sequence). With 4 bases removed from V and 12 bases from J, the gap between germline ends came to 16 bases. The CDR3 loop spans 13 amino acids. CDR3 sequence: CASSQVRGAQLFF. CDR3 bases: TGTGCCAGCAGCCAAGTTAGGGGGGCGCAGCTGTTTTTT.

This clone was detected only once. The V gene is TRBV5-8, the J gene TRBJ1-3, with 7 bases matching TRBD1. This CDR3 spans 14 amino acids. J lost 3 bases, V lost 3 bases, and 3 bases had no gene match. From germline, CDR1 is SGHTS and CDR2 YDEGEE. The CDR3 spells CASSSGQLGNTIYF. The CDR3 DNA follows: TGTGCCAGCAGCTCGGGACAGCTTGGAAACACCATATATTTT.